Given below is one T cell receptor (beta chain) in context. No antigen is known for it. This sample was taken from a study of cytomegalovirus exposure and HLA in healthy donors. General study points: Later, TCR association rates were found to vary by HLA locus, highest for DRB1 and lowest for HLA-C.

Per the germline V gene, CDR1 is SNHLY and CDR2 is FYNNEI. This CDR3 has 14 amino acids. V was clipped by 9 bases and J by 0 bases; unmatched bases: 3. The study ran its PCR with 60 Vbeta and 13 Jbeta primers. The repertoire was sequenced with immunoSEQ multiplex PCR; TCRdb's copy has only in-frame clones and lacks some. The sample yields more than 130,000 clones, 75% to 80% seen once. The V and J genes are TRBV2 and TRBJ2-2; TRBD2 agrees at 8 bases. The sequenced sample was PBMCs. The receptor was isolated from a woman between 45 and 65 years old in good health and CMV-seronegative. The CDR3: CASGGGTNTGELFF. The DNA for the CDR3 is TGTGCCAGTGGCGGGGGGACGAACACCGGGGAGCTGTTTTTT.